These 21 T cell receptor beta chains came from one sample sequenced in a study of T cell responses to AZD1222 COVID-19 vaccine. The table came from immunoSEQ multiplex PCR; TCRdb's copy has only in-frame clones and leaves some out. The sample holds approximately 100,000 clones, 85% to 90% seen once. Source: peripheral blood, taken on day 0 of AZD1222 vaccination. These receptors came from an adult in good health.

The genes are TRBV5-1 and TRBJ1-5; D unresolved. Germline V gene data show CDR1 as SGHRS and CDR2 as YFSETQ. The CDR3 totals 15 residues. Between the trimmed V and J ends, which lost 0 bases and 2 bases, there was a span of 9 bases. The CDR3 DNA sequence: TGCGCCAGCAGCTTGGGGGAAGTGGGCAATCAGCCCCAGCATTTT. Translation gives CASSLGEVGNQPQHF.

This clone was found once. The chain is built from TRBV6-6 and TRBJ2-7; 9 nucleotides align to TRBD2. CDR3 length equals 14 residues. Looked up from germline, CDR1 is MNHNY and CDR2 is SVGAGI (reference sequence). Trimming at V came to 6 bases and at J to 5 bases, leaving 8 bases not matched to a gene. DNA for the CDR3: TGTGCCAGCAGCTATAGCGGGGGCTTCGACGAGCAGTACTTC. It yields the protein CASSYSGGFDEQYF.

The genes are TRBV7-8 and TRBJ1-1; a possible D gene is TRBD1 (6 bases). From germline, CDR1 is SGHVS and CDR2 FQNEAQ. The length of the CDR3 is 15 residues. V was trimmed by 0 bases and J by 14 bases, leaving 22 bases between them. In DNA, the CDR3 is TGTGCCAGCAGCTTAGCAAGGGAAAGGGGGTTTGAACGCTTCTTT. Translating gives CASSLARERGFERFF.

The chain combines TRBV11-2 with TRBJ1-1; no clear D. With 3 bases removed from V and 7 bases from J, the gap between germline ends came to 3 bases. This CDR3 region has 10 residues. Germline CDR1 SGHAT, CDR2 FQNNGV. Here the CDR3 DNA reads TGTGCCAGCAGCTTCAGTGAAGCTTTCTTT. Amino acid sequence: CASSFSEAFF.

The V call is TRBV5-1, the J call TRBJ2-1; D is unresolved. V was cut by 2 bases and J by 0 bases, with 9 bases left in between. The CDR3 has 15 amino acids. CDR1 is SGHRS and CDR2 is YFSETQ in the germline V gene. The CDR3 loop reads CASSFDASSYNEQFF. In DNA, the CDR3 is TGCGCCAGCAGCTTCGACGCGAGCTCCTACAATGAGCAGTTCTTC.

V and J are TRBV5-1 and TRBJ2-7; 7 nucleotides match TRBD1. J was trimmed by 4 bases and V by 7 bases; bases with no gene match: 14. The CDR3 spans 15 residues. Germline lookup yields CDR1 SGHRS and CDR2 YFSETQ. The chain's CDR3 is CASSSRQGMNYEQYF. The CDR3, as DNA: TGCGCCAGCTCGTCAAGACAGGGAATGAATTACGAGCAGTACTTC.

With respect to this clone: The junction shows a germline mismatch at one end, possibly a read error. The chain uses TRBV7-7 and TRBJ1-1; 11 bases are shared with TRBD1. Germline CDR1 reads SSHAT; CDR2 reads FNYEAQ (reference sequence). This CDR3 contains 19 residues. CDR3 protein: CASSLIPMGQGEMNTEAFF. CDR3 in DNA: TGTGCTAGCAGCTTAATCCCCATGGGACAGGGGGAAATGAACACTGAAGCTTTCTTT. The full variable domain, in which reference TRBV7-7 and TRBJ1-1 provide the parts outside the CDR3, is GAGVSQSPRYKVTKRGQDVTLRCDPISSHATLYWYQQALGQGPEFLTYFNYEAQPDKSGLPSDRFSAERPEGSISTLTIQRTEQRDSAMYRCASSLIPMGQGEMNTEAFFGQGTRLTVV.

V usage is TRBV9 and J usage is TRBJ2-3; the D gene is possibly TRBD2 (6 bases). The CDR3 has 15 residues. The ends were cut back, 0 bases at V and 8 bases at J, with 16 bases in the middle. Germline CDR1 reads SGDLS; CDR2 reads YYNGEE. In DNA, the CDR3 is TGTGCCAGCAGCGTAGCTGGTAGCGGTCCTGGTACGCAGTATTTT. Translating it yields CASSVAGSGPGTQYF.

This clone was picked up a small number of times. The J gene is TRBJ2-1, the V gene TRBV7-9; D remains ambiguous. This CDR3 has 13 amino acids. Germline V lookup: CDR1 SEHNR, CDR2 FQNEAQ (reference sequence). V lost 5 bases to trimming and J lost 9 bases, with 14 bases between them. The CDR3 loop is CASSLRSRPEQFF. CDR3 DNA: TGTGCCAGCAGCCTAAGATCGCGGCCTGAGCAGTTCTTC.

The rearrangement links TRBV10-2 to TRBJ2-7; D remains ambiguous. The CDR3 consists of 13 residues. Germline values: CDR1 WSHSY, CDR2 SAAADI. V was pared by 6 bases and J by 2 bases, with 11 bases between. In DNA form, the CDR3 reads TGCGCCAGCAGGACGTCGGATACCTACGAGCAGTACTTC. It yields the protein CASRTSDTYEQYF.

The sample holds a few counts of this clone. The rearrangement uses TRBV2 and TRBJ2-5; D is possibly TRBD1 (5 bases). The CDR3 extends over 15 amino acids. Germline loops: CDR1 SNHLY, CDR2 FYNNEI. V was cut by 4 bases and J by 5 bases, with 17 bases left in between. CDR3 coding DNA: TGTGCCAGCAGTGCCGGAAACAGGTTCTTGGAGACCCAGTACTTC. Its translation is CASSAGNRFLETQYF.

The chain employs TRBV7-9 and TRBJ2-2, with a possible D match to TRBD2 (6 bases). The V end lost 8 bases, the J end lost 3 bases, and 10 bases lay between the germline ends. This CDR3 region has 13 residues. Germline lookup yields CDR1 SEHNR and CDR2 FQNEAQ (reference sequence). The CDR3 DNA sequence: TGTGCCAGCGAGTGGGGGGACACCGGGGAGCTGTTTTTT. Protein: CASEWGDTGELFF.

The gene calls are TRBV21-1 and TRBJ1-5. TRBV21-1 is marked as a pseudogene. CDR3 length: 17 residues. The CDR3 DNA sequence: TGTGCCAGCCCGGGGCTGTGCGCTGATGGCTTCTCTCCGGCCCAGCATTTT. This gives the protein CASPGLCADGFSPAQHF.

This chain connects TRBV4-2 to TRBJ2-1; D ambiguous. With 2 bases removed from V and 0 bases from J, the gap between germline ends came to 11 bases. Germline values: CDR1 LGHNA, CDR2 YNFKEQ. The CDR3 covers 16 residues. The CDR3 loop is CASSQNERGSYNEQFF. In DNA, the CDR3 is TGTGCCAGCAGCCAAAACGAGCGCGGCTCCTACAATGAGCAGTTCTTC.

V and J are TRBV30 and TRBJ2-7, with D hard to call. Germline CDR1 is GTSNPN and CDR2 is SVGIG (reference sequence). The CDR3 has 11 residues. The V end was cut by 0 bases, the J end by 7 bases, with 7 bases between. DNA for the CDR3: TGTGCCTGGAGTGTACTTGGAGAGCAGTACTTC. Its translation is CAWSVLGEQYF.

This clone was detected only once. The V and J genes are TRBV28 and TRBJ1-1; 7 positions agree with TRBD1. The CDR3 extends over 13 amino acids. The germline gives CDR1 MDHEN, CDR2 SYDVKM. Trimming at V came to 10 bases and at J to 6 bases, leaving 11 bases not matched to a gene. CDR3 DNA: TGTGCCACCGCAGACAGGGTAGGACCTGAAGCTTTCTTT. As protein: CATADRVGPEAFF.

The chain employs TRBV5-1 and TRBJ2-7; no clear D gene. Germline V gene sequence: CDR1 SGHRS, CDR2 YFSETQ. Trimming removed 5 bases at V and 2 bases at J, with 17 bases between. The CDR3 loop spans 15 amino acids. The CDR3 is CASSFDGKGTYEQYF. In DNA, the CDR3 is TGCGCCAGCAGTTTCGACGGTAAAGGGACCTACGAGCAGTACTTC.

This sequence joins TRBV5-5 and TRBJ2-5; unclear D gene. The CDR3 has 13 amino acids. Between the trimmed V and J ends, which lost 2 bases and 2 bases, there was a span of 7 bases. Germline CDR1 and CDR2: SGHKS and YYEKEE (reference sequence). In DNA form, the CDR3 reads TGTGCCAGCAGCTTTGGGGTTCAAGAGACCCAGTACTTC. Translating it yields CASSFGVQETQYF.

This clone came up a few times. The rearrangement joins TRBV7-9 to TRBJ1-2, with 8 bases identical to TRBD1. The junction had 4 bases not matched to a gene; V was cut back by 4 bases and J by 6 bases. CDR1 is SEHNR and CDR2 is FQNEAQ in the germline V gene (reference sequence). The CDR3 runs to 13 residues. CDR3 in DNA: TGTGCCAGCAGCTCCCACAGGGGGAATGGCTACACCTTC. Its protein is CASSSHRGNGYTF.

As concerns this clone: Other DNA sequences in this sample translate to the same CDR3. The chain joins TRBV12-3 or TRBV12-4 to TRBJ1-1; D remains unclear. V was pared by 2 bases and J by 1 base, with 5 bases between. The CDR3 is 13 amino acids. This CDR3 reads CASSLNGNTEAFF. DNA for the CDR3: TGTGCCAGCAGTTTAAATGGGAACACTGAAGCTTTCTTT.

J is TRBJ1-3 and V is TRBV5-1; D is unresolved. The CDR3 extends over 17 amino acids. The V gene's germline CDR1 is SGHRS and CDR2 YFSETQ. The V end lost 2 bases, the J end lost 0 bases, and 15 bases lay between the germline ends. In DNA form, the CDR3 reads TGCGCCAGCAGCTTCGACCCTAGCGGAAGCTCTGGAAACACCATATATTTT. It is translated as CASSFDPSGSSGNTIYF.